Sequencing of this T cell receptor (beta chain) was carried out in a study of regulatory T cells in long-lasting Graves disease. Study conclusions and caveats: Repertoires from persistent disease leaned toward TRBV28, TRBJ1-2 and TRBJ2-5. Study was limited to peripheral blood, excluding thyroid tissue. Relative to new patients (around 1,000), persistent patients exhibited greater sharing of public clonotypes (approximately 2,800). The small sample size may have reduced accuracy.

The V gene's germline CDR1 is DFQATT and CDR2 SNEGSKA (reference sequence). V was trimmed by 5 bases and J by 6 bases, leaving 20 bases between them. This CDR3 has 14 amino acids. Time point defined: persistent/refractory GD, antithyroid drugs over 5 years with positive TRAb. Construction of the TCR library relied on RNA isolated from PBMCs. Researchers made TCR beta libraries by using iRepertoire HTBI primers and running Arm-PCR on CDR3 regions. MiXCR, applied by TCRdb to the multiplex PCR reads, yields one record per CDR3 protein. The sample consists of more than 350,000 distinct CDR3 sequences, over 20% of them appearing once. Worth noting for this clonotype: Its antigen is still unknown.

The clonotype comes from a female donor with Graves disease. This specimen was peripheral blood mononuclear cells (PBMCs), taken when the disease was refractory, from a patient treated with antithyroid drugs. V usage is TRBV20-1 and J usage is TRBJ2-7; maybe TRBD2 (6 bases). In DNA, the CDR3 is TGCAGTGCTGGGGGGTCCAATATCCCGGGCGAGCAGTACTTC. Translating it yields CSAGGSNIPGEQYF.